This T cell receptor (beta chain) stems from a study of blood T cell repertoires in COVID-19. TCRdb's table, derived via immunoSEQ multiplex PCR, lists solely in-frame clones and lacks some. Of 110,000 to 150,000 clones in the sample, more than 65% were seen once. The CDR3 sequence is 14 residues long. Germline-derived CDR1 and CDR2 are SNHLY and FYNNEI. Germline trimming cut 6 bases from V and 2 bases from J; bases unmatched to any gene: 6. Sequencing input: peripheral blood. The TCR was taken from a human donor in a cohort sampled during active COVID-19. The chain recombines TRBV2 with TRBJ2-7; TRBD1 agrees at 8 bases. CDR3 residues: CASSLGQGAYEQYF. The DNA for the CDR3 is TGTGCCAGCAGCCTCGGACAGGGTGCCTACGAGCAGTACTTC.